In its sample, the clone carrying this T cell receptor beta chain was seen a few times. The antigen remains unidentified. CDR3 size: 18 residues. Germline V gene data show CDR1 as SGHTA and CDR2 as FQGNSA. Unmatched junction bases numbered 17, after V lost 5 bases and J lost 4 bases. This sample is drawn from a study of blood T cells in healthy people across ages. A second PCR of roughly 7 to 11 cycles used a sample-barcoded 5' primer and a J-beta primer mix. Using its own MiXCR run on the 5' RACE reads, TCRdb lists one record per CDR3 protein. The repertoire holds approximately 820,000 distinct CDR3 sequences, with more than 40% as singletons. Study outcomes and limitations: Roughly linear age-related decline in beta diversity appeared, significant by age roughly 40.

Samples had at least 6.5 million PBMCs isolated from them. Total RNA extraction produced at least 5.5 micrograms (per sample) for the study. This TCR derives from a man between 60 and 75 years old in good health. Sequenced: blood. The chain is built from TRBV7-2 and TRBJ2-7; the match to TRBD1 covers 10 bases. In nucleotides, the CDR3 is TGTGCCAGCAGCCCCCGGGCCTCTGGGGGACAGGGGAGTTACGAGCAGTACTTC. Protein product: CASSPRASGGQGSYEQYF.